This is a list of T cell receptor beta chains from one sample in a study of T cell changes during pregnancy in multiple sclerosis. Sequencing used immunoSEQ multiplex PCR; TCRdb keeps in-frame clones, though not all of them. The sample lists tens of thousands of clones; approximately 92% were seen once. The sample here was CD8+ T cells from peripheral blood mononuclear cells, taken in the third trimester of pregnancy. Source of these receptors: a female donor in good health, enrolled as a control in a pregnancy study. The CDR3 runs from the conserved cysteine through the conserved F or W. Fields, in order: D gene, J gene, V gene, clone size, CDR3 protein, CDR3 DNA. D genes are given only for firm matches. Size values are once, few and many counts, or a class for expanded clones, and some rows have none.

>TRBD2|TRBJ2-1|TRBV18|-
CASSRAAERGGYYNEQFF
TGTGCCAGCTCACGGGCCGCTGAGCGGGGGGGCTACTACAATGAGCAGTTCTTC
>TRBD1|TRBJ1-2|TRBV7-9|once
CASSLAGGRTYYGYTF
TGTGCCAGCAGCTTAGCAGGGGGCAGAACCTACTATGGCTACACCTTC
>-|TRBJ1-2|TRBV2|-
CASSGVTGNYGYTF
TGTGCCAGCAGTGGGGTAACAGGGAACTATGGCTACACCTTC
>-|TRBJ2-5|TRBV30|-
CAWGGGSGRGETQYF
TGTGCCTGGGGAGGAGGTAGCGGCCGAGGCGAGACCCAGTACTTC
>-|TRBJ1-1|TRBV19|few
CASSIQGTGTEAFF
TGTGCCAGTAGTATCCAGGGGACGGGGACTGAAGCTTTCTTT
>-|TRBJ2-7|TRBV11-1|-
CASSLEGRSSYEQYF
TGTGCCAGCAGCCTCGAGGGTAGGAGCTCCTACGAGCAGTACTTC
>TRBD1|TRBJ1-1|TRBV6-5|-
CASSYAQGAEAFF
TGTGCCAGCAGTTACGCGCAGGGGGCTGAAGCTTTCTTT
>-|TRBJ1-1|TRBV7-2|-
CASSPSLVTGNTEAFF
TGTGCCAGCAGCCCAAGTCTCGTAACGGGGAACACTGAAGCTTTCTTT
>-|TRBJ2-7|TRBV27|-
CASSSTGGEQYF
TGTGCCAGCAGTTCGACAGGAGGCGAGCAGTACTTC
>-|TRBJ2-3|TRBV6-6|-
CASRTGVTSTDTQYF
TGTGCCAGCAGAACCGGGGTAACGAGCACAGATACGCAGTATTTT
>TRBD1|TRBJ1-4|TRBV27|-
CASSPGTANEKLFF
TGTGCCAGCAGTCCGGGGACAGCTAATGAAAAACTGTTTTTT
>-|TRBJ2-7|TRBV27|-
CASTAAGSTYEQYF
TGTGCCAGCACTGCGGCGGGCAGCACCTACGAGCAGTACTTC
>-|TRBJ2-7|TRBV7-9|-
CASSSRTAVWGYEQYF
TGTGCCAGCAGCTCTCGGACAGCGGTTTGGGGCTACGAGCAGTACTTC
>TRBD1|TRBJ2-3|TRBV9|once
CASSVLTGLAADTQYF
TGTGCCAGCAGCGTATTGACAGGGCTCGCCGCAGATACGCAGTATTTT
>TRBD2|TRBJ2-7|TRBV7-9|-
CASRGTSGDYEQYF
TGTGCCAGCAGAGGGACTAGCGGGGACTACGAGCAGTACTTC
>TRBD1|TRBJ1-4|TRBV19|-
CASLDRGLNEKLFF
TGTGCCAGTTTGGACAGGGGGTTAAATGAAAAACTGTTTTTT
>-|TRBJ1-1|TRBV9|-
CASSVEWSVNTEAFF
TGTGCCAGCAGCGTAGAATGGTCGGTGAACACTGAAGCTTTCTTT